This T cell receptor (beta chain) comes out of a study of blood T cell repertoires in COVID-19. Turning to the study itself: Spain, Italy and the United States supplied samples that represented acute and convalescent COVID-19. The cDNA or gDNA used as material had been derived from T cells, B-cell-depleted T cells, or PBMCs.

TCRdb's table, derived via immunoSEQ multiplex PCR, lists solely in-frame clones and lacks some. Counted here are 140,000 to 150,000 clones, around 80% occurring once; the ten biggest clones make up roughly 17%. Trimming shortened V by 2 bases and J by 7 bases, and 13 bases separated the two germline ends. In germline, CDR1 is SGHRS, CDR2 YFSETQ. The CDR3 is 14 amino acids. Sequenced: peripheral blood. V is TRBV5-1 and J is TRBJ2-1, with TRBD2 as a possible D gene (6 bases). This clonotype originated in a middle-aged man with acute or convalescent COVID-19. In DNA form, the CDR3 reads TGCGCCAGCAGCTTTTCACCGGGGGTGAATGAGCAGTTCTTC. This codes for CASSFSPGVNEQFF.